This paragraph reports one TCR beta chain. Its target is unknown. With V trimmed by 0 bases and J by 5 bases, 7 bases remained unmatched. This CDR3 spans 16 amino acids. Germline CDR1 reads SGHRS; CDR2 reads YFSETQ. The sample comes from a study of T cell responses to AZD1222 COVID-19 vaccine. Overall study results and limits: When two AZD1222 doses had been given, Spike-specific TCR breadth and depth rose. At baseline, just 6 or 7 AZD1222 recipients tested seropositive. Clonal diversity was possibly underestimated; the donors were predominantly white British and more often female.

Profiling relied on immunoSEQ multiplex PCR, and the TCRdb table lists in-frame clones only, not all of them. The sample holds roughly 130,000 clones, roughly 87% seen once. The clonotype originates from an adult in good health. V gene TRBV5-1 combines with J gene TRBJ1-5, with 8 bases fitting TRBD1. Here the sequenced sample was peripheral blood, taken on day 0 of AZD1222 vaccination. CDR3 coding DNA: TGCGCCAGCAGCTTGGCTCCACAGGGGGGGGATCAGCCCCAGCATTTT. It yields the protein CASSLAPQGGDQPQHF.